This record looks at one T cell receptor (beta chain) sequence and its context. All enrollees were about 18 to 89 years old and from approximately 25 US areas. Allocation to cohorts depended on clinical history reported by the participants. The data derive from a study of blood T cell repertoires in COVID-19. Generated by immunoSEQ multiplex PCR, the TCRdb table keeps only in-frame clones and is missing some. This repertoire shows 150,000 to 200,000 clones, roughly 88% found once; its top ten account for 13%. The receptor was derived from an older woman who had recovered from COVID-19. Sequenced: PBMCs or T cells enriched from blood (not recorded which).

CDR3 loop: CASSRGRLNTEAFF. DNA of the CDR3: TGCGCCAGCAGCCGGGGCCGTTTGAACACTGAAGCTTTCTTT. V gene TRBV4-1 combines with J gene TRBJ1-1; perhaps TRBD1 as D (5 bases). The CDR3 runs to 14 residues. The germline V and J ends were trimmed by 4 bases and 0 bases, with 9 bases remaining between them. Germline-derived CDR1 and CDR2 are MGHRA and YSYEKL.